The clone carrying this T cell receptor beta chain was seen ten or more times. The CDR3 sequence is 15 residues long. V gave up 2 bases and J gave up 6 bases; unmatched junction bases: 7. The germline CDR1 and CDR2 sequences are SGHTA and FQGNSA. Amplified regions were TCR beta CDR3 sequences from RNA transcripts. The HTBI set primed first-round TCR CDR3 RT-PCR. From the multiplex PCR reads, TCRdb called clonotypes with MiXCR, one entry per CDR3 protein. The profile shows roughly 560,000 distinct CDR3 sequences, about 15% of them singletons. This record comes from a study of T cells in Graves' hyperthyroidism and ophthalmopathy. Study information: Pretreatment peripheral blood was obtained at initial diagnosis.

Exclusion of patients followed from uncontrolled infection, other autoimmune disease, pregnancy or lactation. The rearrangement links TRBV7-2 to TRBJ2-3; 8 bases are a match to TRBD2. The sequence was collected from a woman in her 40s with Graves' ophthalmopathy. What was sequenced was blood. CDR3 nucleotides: TGTGCCAGCAGCTTAAAGAGCGGGAGTACCGATACGCAGTATTTT. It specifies CASSLKSGSTDTQYF.